The 16 T cell receptor beta chains listed next were all sequenced from one sample in a study of regulatory T cells in long-lasting Graves disease. Sequencing libraries for TCR beta were prepared with iRepertoire HTBI primers and Arm-PCR of CDR3 regions. TCRdb passed the multiplex PCR reads through MiXCR, listing each CDR3 protein once. This table has over 500,000 distinct CDR3 sequences, around 17% appearing once. Described time point: newly diagnosed GD, antithyroid drugs for less than 3 months. The TCR library used RNA extracted from PBMCs. This sample was shared with a second study, whose subject was T cells in Graves' hyperthyroidism and ophthalmopathy.

The source was peripheral blood mononuclear cells (PBMCs), collected at new diagnosis, from a patient treated with antithyroid drugs. Receptors were obtained from a woman aged 25-40 years with Graves disease.

The chain uses TRBV6-2 or TRBV6-3 and TRBJ1-3; no reliable D call. The CDR3 totals 16 residues. V gave up 8 bases and J gave up 6 bases, with 23 bases separating them. The germline CDR1 and CDR2 sequences are MNHEY and SVGEGT. The CDR3, as DNA: TGTGCCAGCGCCCCAACCCCCCCAGTGGGTCCAAACACCATATATTTT. This sequence encodes CASAPTPPVGPNTIYF.

In its sample, this clonotype was seen once. The genes are TRBV19 and TRBJ2-7; TRBD2 agrees at 14 bases. The V gene's germline CDR1 is LNHDA and CDR2 SQIVND (reference sequence). With V trimmed by 2 bases and J by 4 bases, 1 base remained unmatched. The CDR3 loop spans 15 amino acids. The CDR3 loop reads CASSIRTSGRYEQYF. The CDR3 DNA reads as TGTGCCAGTAGTATAAGGACTAGCGGGAGGTACGAGCAGTACTTC.

There are a few counts of this clonotype. The V and J genes are TRBV20-1 and TRBJ2-7; possible D gene TRBD2, 5 bases. Germline V CDR1 and CDR2: DFQATT, SNEGSKA (reference sequence). The CDR3 spans 12 residues. Trimming took off 6 bases at V and 2 bases at J, with 11 bases between the two ends. The CDR3, as DNA: TGCAGTGCCACGGTCGGGGCCTACGAGCAGTACTTC. This translates into CSATVGAYEQYF.

This clonotype turned up a few times. The chain links TRBV18 to TRBJ2-5; D possibly corresponds to TRBD2 (5 bases). Germline CDR1 KGHSH, CDR2 LQKENI. The V gene lost 4 bases and the J gene lost 1 base, with 22 bases spanning the gap. This CDR3 comprises 18 residues. The CDR3 protein is CASSRYKGGGSTQETQYF. The DNA for the CDR3 is TGTGCCAGCTCACGATATAAAGGAGGCGGCAGCACCCAAGAGACCCAGTACTTC. The full variable domain, its missing parts supplied by reference TRBV18 and TRBJ2-5, is NAGVMQNPRHLVRRRGQEARLRCSPMKGHSHVYWYRQLPEEGLKFMVYLQKENIIDESGMPKERFSAEFPKEGPSILRIQQVVRGDSAAYFCASSRYKGGGSTQETQYFGPGTRLLVL.

The chain joins TRBV19 to TRBJ2-7; 7 nucleotides align to TRBD2. This CDR3 is 16 amino acids long. Germline CDR1 LNHDA, CDR2 SQIVND (reference sequence). Trimming removed 3 bases from V and 4 bases from J; junction bases left unmatched: 12. The CDR3 sequence: CASSMDGRAGTYEQYF. Here the CDR3 DNA reads TGTGCCAGTAGTATGGACGGAAGAGCGGGAACGTACGAGCAGTACTTC.

The genes are TRBV28 and TRBJ2-4; perhaps TRBD2 as D (6 bases). The V end lost 6 bases, the J end lost 12 bases, and 15 bases lay between the germline ends. CDR1 is MDHEN, CDR2 SYDVKM, per germline. The CDR3 sequence is 12 residues long. The DNA for the CDR3 is TGTGCCAGCAGCCCCGGGACTCGCAATCAGTACTTC. Translated, it gives CASSPGTRNQYF.

The gene calls are TRBV12-3 or TRBV12-4 and TRBJ1-3; D is unclear. The CDR3 has 14 amino acids. Trimming took 5 bases from V and 1 from J, leaving 9 bases between them. The CDR3 DNA follows: TGTGCCAGCAGTGTCTTACGTTCTGGAAACACCATATATTTT. Translation gives CASSVLRSGNTIYF.

This clonotype has a count of ten or more. The rearrangement uses TRBV7-9 and TRBJ2-1; TRBD2 is a possible D gene (5 bases). The CDR3 is made up of 16 amino acids. Per germline, CDR1 SEHNR and CDR2 FQNEAQ (reference sequence). V shed 10 bases and J shed 5 bases, with 24 bases lying between them. This chain's CDR3 is CATGGWAAPADNEQFF. The CDR3 coding sequence is TGTGCCACCGGAGGTTGGGCCGCCCCGGCGGACAATGAGCAGTTCTTC.

The chain carries TRBV6-4 and TRBJ1-2, with D possibly matching TRBD1 (6 bases). V was trimmed by 4 bases and J by 2 bases, leaving 14 bases between them. This CDR3 contains 15 residues. Germline V CDR1 and CDR2: MRHNA, SNTAGT. The CDR3 nucleotides are TGTGCCAGCAGTGTGACAGGCTTCTCCAACTATGGCTACACCTTC. This gives the protein CASSVTGFSNYGYTF.

This clonotype was recorded many times. The J gene is TRBJ2-1, the V gene TRBV28; D may be TRBD2 (5 bases). Germline V lookup: CDR1 MDHEN, CDR2 SYDVKM. The CDR3 has 16 amino acids. The V end was cut by 6 bases, the J end by 9 bases, with 24 bases between. The CDR3 region has the DNA TGTGCCAGCAGGGAGGTCAGGAGTAGGTTTGAGGGTGAGCAGTTCTTC. This encodes CASREVRSRFEGEQFF.

This clonotype has a count of ten or more. The chain couples TRBV28 to TRBJ2-5; TRBD1 aligns across 7 bases. CDR1 is MDHEN, CDR2 SYDVKM, per germline. V shed 4 bases and J 5 bases; nucleotides not matched to a gene: 10. CDR3 length equals 15 residues. In DNA, the CDR3 is TGTGCCAGCAGTTACAGGGGCATGGGCGGGGAGACCCAGTACTTC. Translating gives CASSYRGMGGETQYF.

The V call is TRBV6-1, the J call TRBJ1-5; 9 bases are shared with TRBD1. The germline V gene encodes CDR1 MNHNS and CDR2 SASEGT. The V and J ends lost 6 bases and 3 bases, in that order; junction bases with no gene match: 6. CDR3 length: 15 amino acids. In DNA form, the CDR3 reads TGTGCCAGCAGCCGGACAGGGGCGATCAATCAGCCCCAGCATTTT. Protein product: CASSRTGAINQPQHF.

The V gene is TRBV19, the J gene TRBJ1-3, with TRBD1 matching over 8 bases. V lost 7 bases to trimming and J lost 3 bases; unmatched junction nucleotides: 5. Germline V gives CDR1 LNHDA, CDR2 SQIVND (reference sequence). The CDR3 is 14 residues long. The CDR3 here is CASIDRGFGNTIYF. The CDR3 nucleotides are TGTGCCAGTATTGACAGGGGATTTGGAAACACCATATATTTT.

The gene calls are TRBV7-9 and TRBJ2-3; D not certain. V lost 3 bases and J lost 1, with 11 bases in between. CDR1 is SEHNR, CDR2 FQNEAQ, per germline (reference sequence). The length of the CDR3 is 15 residues. The CDR3 bases are TGTGCCAGCAGCTTGATCGCTACGGGCACAGATACGCAGTATTTT. Protein product: CASSLIATGTDTQYF.

The chain employs TRBV4-1 and TRBJ1-1, with unresolved D. V lost 0 bases, J lost 3 bases, and 11 bases lay in between. Germline assignment: CDR1 MGHRA and CDR2 YSYEKL. This CDR3 has 15 residues. The CDR3 region is CASSQDSQVYTEAFF. CDR3 DNA sequence: TGCGCCAGCAGCCAAGACAGCCAGGTGTACACTGAAGCTTTCTTT.

This clonotype was seen at least ten times. This chain uses TRBV19 with TRBJ1-5; D gene uncertain. V dropped 3 bases and J dropped 0 bases, with 18 bases sitting between them. Germline V lookup: CDR1 LNHDA, CDR2 SQIVND (reference sequence). This CDR3 has 18 amino acids. CDR3 loop: CASSMIGVTDPSNQPQHF. CDR3 nucleotide sequence: TGTGCCAGTAGTATGATCGGAGTAACGGATCCTAGCAATCAGCCCCAGCATTTT.